This TCR beta chain emerged from a study of Tregs in tolerant kidney transplant recipients. Trimming pared 0 bases from V and 0 bases from J, leaving 8 bases between. The CDR3 runs to 15 residues. Germline V gene data show CDR1 as SGHDN and CDR2 as FVKESK. TCRdb's copy holds only in-frame clones and misses some; the assay was immunoSEQ multiplex PCR. The data show fewer than 55,000 clones, roughly 87% seen once. The study's findings and limits: Biological reproducibility was not directly addressed in this study. Tregs expanded with activated donor B cells seemed most donor-specific.

Related graft donors supplied nonmyeloablative bone marrow transplants, and mixed chimerism was transient. Unstimulated Tregs (CD4+CD25+CD127-) and CD4+CD25- non-Tregs were sorted from PBMCs. Concerning this clone: Its specificity is not known.

The TCR was taken from a human patient who received a combined kidney and bone marrow transplant. Some of these T cells may belong to the graft donor. V is TRBV14 and J is TRBJ1-1; D not certain. The specimen comprised CD8+ T cells from blood (PBMCs), sampled 12 months after the transplant. CDR3 DNA: TGTGCCAGCAGCCAAGATATTGCAGTGAACACTGAAGCTTTCTTT. Its protein is CASSQDIAVNTEAFF.